A single TCR beta chain is shown here with its context. This record comes from a study of blood T cell repertoires in COVID-19. Study details: Acute and convalescent COVID-19 specimens originated in the United States, Italy and Spain. T cells, B-cell-depleted T cells, or PBMCs provided the cDNA or gDNA that served as material.

Sequencing was performed with immunoSEQ multiplex PCR; in TCRdb, only in-frame clones are kept and a portion is missing. Here the sample spans some 46,000 clones, around nine tenths being singletons. V lost 3 bases, J lost 0 bases, and 6 bases stayed unmatched. The CDR3 contains 16 residues. Germline V lookup: CDR1 SQVTM, CDR2 ANQGSEA. Sequenced: peripheral blood. This TCR was recovered from a man aged 50 or older with acute or convalescent COVID-19. The V and J genes are TRBV29-1 and TRBJ2-1, with TRBD2 matching over 9 bases. CDR3 protein: CSVERRTSDSYNEQFF. CDR3 bases: TGCAGCGTTGAGCGGAGGACTAGCGACTCCTACAATGAGCAGTTCTTC.